Listed here are 28 T cell receptor beta chains from one sample, sequenced in a study of response to subunit inactivated influenza vaccine. TCRdb analysed the RT-PCR reads with MiXCR anew, one entry per CDR3 protein. The sample comprises some 480,000 distinct CDR3 sequences, about a tenth of which are singletons, and less than 15% rests with the top ten. The sample consisted of PBMCs from blood, taken around seven weeks after vaccination. The source is a man aged 50-59 years who received an inactivated influenza vaccine.

This clonotype was seen at least ten times. The rearrangement uses TRBV27 and TRBJ1-1; TRBD1 matches 7 bases. With V trimmed by 6 bases and J by 4 bases, 8 bases remained unmatched. From germline, CDR1 is MNHEY and CDR2 SMNVEV (reference sequence). The CDR3 sequence is 14 residues long. DNA of the CDR3: TGTGCCAGCAGGTCCCTCCCAGGGGGCACTGAAGCTTTCTTT. Amino acids: CASRSLPGGTEAFF.

This clonotype has a count of ten or more. V usage is TRBV12-3 or TRBV12-4 and J usage is TRBJ2-7, with D hard to call. The CDR3 is 11 residues long. V shed 3 bases and J shed 4 bases, with 4 bases lying between them. As DNA, the CDR3 is TGTGCCAGCAGTTTCATTTACGAGCAGTACTTC. This codes for CASSFIYEQYF.

V is TRBV7-8 and J is TRBJ2-7; D perhaps matches TRBD2 (6 bases). Germline V gene data show CDR1 as SGHVS and CDR2 as FQNEAQ. This CDR3 comprises 15 residues. Trimming removed 5 bases from V and 2 bases from J, with 16 bases in between. CDR3 DNA: TGTGCCAGCAGCCCGGAAACCGGGACTGCCTACGAGCAGTACTTC. It specifies CASSPETGTAYEQYF.

This clonotype showed up just a few times. This chain connects TRBV7-9 to TRBJ2-1; D unresolved. The CDR3 extends over 11 amino acids. Trimming removed 5 bases from V and 8 bases from J, with 7 bases in between. CDR1 is SEHNR and CDR2 is FQNEAQ in the germline V gene (reference sequence). DNA of the CDR3: TGTGCCAGCAGCCCACACTATGAGCAGTTCTTC. As protein: CASSPHYEQFF.

Only a few counts were recorded for this clonotype. V and J are TRBV6-2 or TRBV6-3 and TRBJ2-5; D is undetermined. CDR1 is MNHEY and CDR2 is SVGEGT in the germline V gene. CDR3 length: 13 residues. The ends were cut back, 4 bases at V and 2 bases at J, with 8 bases in the middle. The CDR3 region is CASSLRRQETQYF. The CDR3 region has the DNA TGTGCCAGCAGTTTGCGACGGCAAGAGACCCAGTACTTC.

This clonotype was seen ten or more times. This sequence joins TRBV20-1 and TRBJ2-3; 8 nucleotides align to TRBD2. Germline V gene sequence: CDR1 DFQATT, CDR2 SNEGSKA (reference sequence). V trimming: 0 bases; J trimming: 1 base; junction bases outside the gene matches: 6. This CDR3 is built from 16 residues. The chain's CDR3 is CSARDPKRERTDTQYF. CDR3 DNA: TGCAGTGCTAGAGACCCCAAGCGGGAGCGCACAGATACGCAGTATTTT.

The V and J genes are TRBV20-1 and TRBJ1-5; D is possibly TRBD1 (5 bases). The V end lost 0 bases, the J end lost 5 bases, and 20 bases lay between the germline ends. The germline CDR1 and CDR2 sequences are DFQATT and SNEGSKA (reference sequence). There are 17 residues in the CDR3. The CDR3 DNA follows: TGCAGTGCTAGAGATGAGGTTAGAAGGGGATTGGATCAGCCCCAGCATTTT. The encoded protein is CSARDEVRRGLDQPQHF.

This clonotype was picked up a small number of times. The chain recombines TRBV15 with TRBJ2-2; D is ambiguous. The CDR3 covers 15 residues. Germline values: CDR1 LNHNV, CDR2 YYDKDF (reference sequence). Trimming removed 0 bases at V and 0 bases at J, with 5 bases between. CDR3 DNA sequence: TGTGCCACCAGCAGAGAATCCGCGAACACCGGGGAGCTGTTTTTT. It yields the protein CATSRESANTGELFF.

The chain is built from TRBV5-1 and TRBJ2-7; possibly TRBD1 or TRBD2 for D (5 bases each). The CDR3 runs to 14 residues. Germline-derived CDR1 and CDR2 are SGHRS and YFSETQ. Trimming left V 4 bases short and J 3 bases short, with 14 bases between. The CDR3 bases are TGCGCCAGCAGCCTCCGGGGCTCCGGCTACGAGCAGTACTTC. This translates into CASSLRGSGYEQYF.

V usage is TRBV6-2 or TRBV6-3 and J usage is TRBJ2-5; D gene ambiguous. The CDR3 covers 14 residues. V was shortened by 5 bases and J by 0 bases, with 10 bases between the two germline ends. Germline V gene data show CDR1 as MNHEY and CDR2 as SVGEGT. This CDR3 reads CASSPTMYQETQYF. In nucleotides, the CDR3 is TGTGCCAGCAGTCCTACGATGTACCAAGAGACCCAGTACTTC.

This clonotype was found a few times. CDR3 nucleotide sequence: TGTGCCAGCAGACAGGACACAGATACGCAGTATTTT. Translated, it gives CASRQDTDTQYF. The V and J genes are TRBV7-2 and TRBJ2-3; possible D gene TRBD1, 5 bases. Germline CDR1 reads SGHTA; CDR2 reads FQGNSA. The CDR3 is made up of 12 amino acids. Trimming shortened V by 6 bases and J by 2 bases, and 6 bases separated the two germline ends.

The rearrangement links TRBV12-3 or TRBV12-4 to TRBJ2-2, with D unclear. This CDR3 is 15 amino acids long. V lost 6 bases to trimming and J lost 1 base, with 12 bases between them. The CDR3 reads CASRDLGWNTGELFF. The CDR3 nucleotides are TGTGCCAGCAGAGACTTGGGATGGAACACCGGGGAGCTGTTTTTT.

Only a few counts were recorded for this clonotype. The genes are TRBV12-3 or TRBV12-4 and TRBJ1-5; D unresolved. V shed 3 bases and J shed 6 bases, with 12 bases lying between them. CDR3 length: 14 residues. The CDR3 coding sequence is TGTGCCAGCAGTTTGGAGGGTACGAGTCAGCCCCAGCATTTT. It codes for CASSLEGTSQPQHF.

In this sample, this clonotype turned up many times. The chain recombines TRBV11-2 with TRBJ2-1; maybe TRBD2 (6 bases). The V gene's germline CDR1 is SGHAT and CDR2 FQNNGV. Trimming cost V 5 bases and J 2 bases, with 13 bases left between them. CDR3 length equals 15 residues. The CDR3 loop reads CASSSLARAYNEQFF. CDR3 bases: TGTGCCAGCAGCAGTCTAGCGCGGGCCTACAATGAGCAGTTCTTC.

The sample holds a few counts of this clonotype. The chain carries TRBV6-2 or TRBV6-3 and TRBJ2-7; D may be TRBD2 (6 bases). V dropped 4 bases and J dropped 5 bases, with 15 bases sitting between them. CDR1 is MNHEY, CDR2 SVGEGT, per germline. The CDR3 sequence is 14 residues long. The CDR3, as DNA: TGTGCCAGCAGTTGGCTCCGGGAGCTACACGAGCAGTACTTC. Amino acids: CASSWLRELHEQYF.

This clonotype was counted only a few times. J is TRBJ2-5 and V is TRBV14; 10 bases are shared with TRBD2. The junction had 9 bases not matched to a gene; V was cut back by 6 bases and J by 5 bases. This CDR3 comprises 15 residues. Germline CDR1 SGHDN, CDR2 FVKESK. CDR3 protein: CASSPSGGAQETQYF. CDR3 sequence (DNA): TGTGCCAGCAGTCCAAGCGGGGGGGCCCAGGAGACCCAGTACTTC.

This clonotype was recorded many times. The CDR3 DNA sequence: TGTGCCAGCAGTCTTAGACTAGCGGGGGAAGAGACCCAGTACTTC. It specifies CASSLRLAGEETQYF. The chain recombines TRBV4-2 with TRBJ2-5, with 12 positions matching TRBD2. This CDR3 contains 15 residues. Per the germline V gene, CDR1 is LGHNA and CDR2 is YNFKEQ. Trimming removed 6 bases from V and 3 bases from J; junction bases left unmatched: 5.

Only a few counts were recorded for this clonotype. The gene calls are TRBV7-9 and TRBJ1-1; D is ambiguous. The germline V and J ends were trimmed by 1 base and 0 bases, with 9 bases remaining between them. This CDR3 has 15 amino acids. Germline V CDR1 and CDR2: SEHNR, FQNEAQ (reference sequence). The CDR3 region has the DNA TGTGCCAGCAGCTTAGGTGAGGTGGTGAACACTGAAGCTTTCTTT. Its protein product is CASSLGEVVNTEAFF.

In this sample, this clonotype turned up a few times. The rearrangement links TRBV7-2 to TRBJ2-1; 8 nucleotides align to TRBD1. The germline CDR1 and CDR2 sequences are SGHTA and FQGNSA. This CDR3 is built from 14 residues. V was pared by 5 bases and J by 5 bases, with 5 bases of the junction left unmatched. CDR3 loop: CASSIGQGNNEQFF. The CDR3 nucleotides read TGTGCCAGCAGCATAGGACAGGGCAACAATGAGCAGTTCTTC. Drawing the rest from reference TRBV7-2 and TRBJ2-1, the complete variable domain is GAGVSQSPSNKVTEKGKDVELRCDPISGHTALYWYRQSLGQGLEFLIYFQGNSAPDKSGLPSDRFSAERTGGSVSTLTIQRTQQEDSAVYLCASSIGQGNNEQFFGPGTRLTVL.

This clonotype was seen a few times. The V call is TRBV7-2, the J call TRBJ2-5; TRBD2 is a possible D gene (5 bases). The V and J ends lost 6 bases and 4 bases respectively, with 12 bases between them. Germline V CDR1 and CDR2: SGHTA, FQGNSA. The CDR3 runs 13 residues. In DNA, the CDR3 is TGTGCCAGCAGGGACTGGGCGGGAGAGACCCAGTACTTC. Translating gives CASRDWAGETQYF.

V and J are TRBV4-3 and TRBJ2-1; the D gene is possibly TRBD1 (6 bases). Germline CDR1 and CDR2: LGHNA and YSLEER. The CDR3 contains 13 residues. V gave up 3 bases and J gave up 7 bases, with 10 bases separating them. The CDR3 spells CASSQLQGNEQFF. As DNA, the CDR3 is TGCGCCAGCAGCCAGCTACAGGGAAATGAGCAGTTCTTC.

This clonotype showed up just a few times. V gene TRBV7-2 combines with J gene TRBJ2-1, with 13 bases fitting TRBD2. The CDR3 sequence is 16 residues long. Germline lookup yields CDR1 SGHTA and CDR2 FQGNSA. With V trimmed by 5 bases and J by 8 bases, 9 bases remained unmatched. CDR3: CASSPRLAGGVDEQFF. Here the CDR3 DNA reads TGTGCCAGCAGCCCCAGACTAGCGGGAGGTGTGGATGAGCAGTTCTTC.

This clonotype appeared many times. The V and J genes are TRBV10-3 and TRBJ2-3; D gene ambiguous. Trimming cost V 3 bases and J 0 bases, with 13 bases left between them. The CDR3 is 16 amino acids. Germline V gives CDR1 ENHRY, CDR2 SYGVKD. The CDR3 DNA reads TGTGCCATCAGTGACTTAACCGCCGGGAGCACAGATACGCAGTATTTT. This gives the protein CAISDLTAGSTDTQYF.

This clonotype has just a few counts. The rearrangement links TRBV7-8 to TRBJ2-7, with D unclear. The length of the CDR3 is 12 residues. The V gene lost 3 bases and the J gene lost 4 bases, with 7 bases spanning the gap. Looked up from germline, CDR1 is SGHVS and CDR2 is FQNEAQ. This CDR3 is CASSFNRYEQYF. The CDR3 DNA sequence: TGTGCCAGCAGCTTTAATCGGTACGAGCAGTACTTC.

The sample holds a few counts of this clonotype. This chain links TRBV30 with TRBJ1-1, with a weak D call TRBD1 (5 bases). The CDR3 runs 13 residues. From germline, CDR1 is GTSNPN and CDR2 SVGIG (reference sequence). The V gene lost 4 bases and the J gene lost 5 bases, with 14 bases spanning the gap. Written as DNA, the CDR3 is TGTGCCTGGAACCAGGGAGGTGAAACTGAAGCTTTCTTT. It translates to CAWNQGGETEAFF.

The gene calls are TRBV10-3 and TRBJ2-7, with 7 positions matching TRBD1. CDR1 and CDR2 from the germline V gene are ENHRY and SYGVKD. Trimming took 0 bases from V and 2 from J; bases not matched to a gene: 7. CDR3 length: 16 amino acids. This CDR3 reads CAISESDSDRPYEQYF. The CDR3 nucleotides read TGTGCCATCAGTGAGTCGGACTCGGACAGGCCCTACGAGCAGTACTTC.

This clonotype was seen only a few times. The chain is built from TRBV5-1 and TRBJ2-1, with 12 bases identical to TRBD2. J was trimmed by 3 bases and V by 5 bases; bases with no gene match: 6. From germline, CDR1 is SGHRS and CDR2 YFSETQ. The length of the CDR3 is 16 residues. CDR3 protein: CASSTTSGGHYNEQFF. CDR3 sequence (DNA): TGCGCCAGCAGTACCACTAGCGGGGGGCACTACAATGAGCAGTTCTTC.

This clonotype turned up a few times. The chain joins TRBV28 to TRBJ2-6; no definite D call. This CDR3 has 16 residues. CDR1 and CDR2 from the germline V gene are MDHEN and SYDVKM. V was clipped by 3 bases and J by 0 bases, with 9 bases between them. DNA of the CDR3: TGTGCCAGCAGTTTGTTAGGTTTCTCTGGGGCCAACGTCCTGACTTTC. Protein: CASSLLGFSGANVLTF.